Sequencing of this T cell receptor (beta chain) was carried out in a study of cytomegalovirus exposure and HLA in healthy donors. Broader study findings: Later, an analysis found that TCR clusters from the first cohort tended to co-occur in the roughly 120 validation repertoires.

TCRdb keeps only in-frame clones here, not all; method: immunoSEQ multiplex PCR. The sample lists tens of thousands of clones; 88% were seen once. From the 120-subject validation cohort, which was separate from the approximately 720-subject first cohort, the donors were drawn. Germline V CDR1 and CDR2: MDHEN, SYDVKM. The length of the CDR3 is 12 residues. V shed 10 bases, J shed 7 bases, and the junction held 8 bases outside the gene matches. This clone was counted once. Antigen unknown. This clonotype originated in a woman in her 30s in good health and CMV-seronegative. Sequencing used PBMCs. The chain carries TRBV28 and TRBJ1-2; 8 bases are a match to TRBD1. The CDR3 here is CATTPGGSGYTF. The CDR3 DNA follows: TGTGCCACCACCCCAGGGGGCAGTGGCTACACCTTC.